This T cell receptor beta chain comes out of a study of Ad26.COV2.S vaccination and SARS-CoV-2 variants. Study in general: The Ad26.COV2.S arm of the COV1001 trial was where the donor was placed.

CDR3 length: 13 amino acids. Trimming stripped 2 bases from V and 3 bases from J, with 8 bases between. Per germline, CDR1 MNHEY and CDR2 SVGAGI. Treatment in this sample: around 19 received Ad26.COV2.S at low or high dose, single or two shots; about 5 received placebo; per-sample allocation not given. Sampling was performed 63 days after the first vaccine or placebo injection. Method: immunoSEQ multiplex PCR; TCRdb's copy keeps in-frame clones and lacks some. The profile shows some 520,000 clones, approximately 90% of them singletons. This specimen was peripheral blood, taken in a trial of Ad26.COV2.S vaccine versus placebo. This receptor was obtained from a person between 18 and 60 years old who received the Ad26.COV2.S COVID-19 vaccine or a placebo. The V call is TRBV6-5, the J call TRBJ2-7; D is possibly TRBD1 or TRBD2 (5 bases each). The CDR3, as DNA: TGTGCCAGCAGTTACGGGGGTCGCTACGAGCAGTACTTC. The encoded protein is CASSYGGRYEQYF.